Listed below are T cell receptor beta chains from one sample, sequenced in a study of T cell repertoires in cytomegalovirus infection. MiXCR, run by TCRdb on the reads, gives a single entry per CDR3 protein. The profile shows a few hundred thousand distinct CDR3 sequences, roughly 17% of them singletons. The sequenced material came from PBMCs. These receptors were obtained from a human donor in good health (CMV status not recorded). Some clones in this sample may be carry-over from other donors' samples. CDR3s include the opening cysteine and the closing phenylalanine or tryptophan. Each record gives: clone size, J gene, D gene, V gene, CDR3 protein, CDR3 DNA. A D gene is named only where the DNA matches it firmly. Not every row has a clone size; where given, it reads once, few, many or a size class.

few | TRBJ2-7 | NA | TRBV10-3 | CAISALGARVPLF | TGTGCCATCAGTGCCCTCGGTGCCAGGGTCCCTTTGTTC
NA | TRBJ2-3 | NA | TRBV20-1 | CSAPTSTDTQYF | TGCAGTGCGCCCACTAGCACAGATACGCAGTATTTT
many | TRBJ2-7 | TRBD2 | TRBV7-2 | CASSIGLAGDEQYF | TGTGCCAGCAGCATCGGACTAGCGGGGGACGAGCAGTACTTC
few | TRBJ2-7 | NA | TRBV29-1 | CSGSRDGSSEQYF | TGCAGCGGGAGCCGGGACGGTTCGTCCGAGCAGTACTTC
many | TRBJ1-6 | NA | TRBV11-2 | CASSLGPAALHF | TGTGCCAGCAGCTTAGGACCGGCGGCCCTCCACTTT
NA | TRBJ2-7 | NA | TRBV10-3 | CAISEAGDSYEQYF | TGTGCCATCAGTGAGGCAGGGGACTCCTACGAGCAGTACTTC
few | TRBJ2-1 | TRBD1 | TRBV18 | CASTGQATYNEQFF | TGTGCCAGCACGGGACAGGCGACCTACAATGAGCAGTTCTTC
NA | TRBJ2-1 | TRBD2 | TRBV20-1 | CSVRAAAGGHNEQFF | TGCAGTGTCAGGGCGGCGGCGGGGGGGCACAATGAGCAGTTCTTC
many | TRBJ2-5 | NA | TRBV7-2 | CASSLFGWGQETQYF | TGTGCCAGCAGCCTTTTTGGCTGGGGGCAAGAGACCCAGTACTTC
NA | TRBJ2-2 | NA | TRBV19 | CASSTRQDVTGELFF | TGTGCCAGTAGTACCCGACAGGACGTAACCGGGGAGCTGTTTTTT
many | TRBJ2-3 | TRBD1 | TRBV4-3 | CASSYRTGRGVTDTQYF | TGCGCCAGCAGCTACCGGACAGGGAGAGGGGTCACAGATACGCAGTATTTT
many | TRBJ2-7 | TRBD2 | TRBV7-8 | CASSQTAGTSYEQYF | TGTGCCAGCAGCCAGACTGCAGGGACTAGCTACGAGCAGTACTTC
many | TRBJ2-1 | NA | TRBV7-8 | CASRHTGTRGNEQFF | TGTGCCAGCAGGCATACCGGGACAAGGGGCAATGAGCAGTTCTTC
many | TRBJ2-3 | NA | TRBV7-9 | CASSRGTGTVLDTQYF | TGTGCCAGCAGCCGGGGAACGGGGACCGTTTTGGATACGCAGTATTTT
few | TRBJ2-1 | TRBD2 | TRBV7-2 | CASSLGPSGGYNEQFF | TGTGCCAGCAGCTTAGGTCCTAGCGGGGGTTACAATGAGCAGTTCTTC
few | TRBJ2-3 | TRBD2 | TRBV6-6 | CASSRLAGGSTDTQYF | TGTGCCAGCAGTCGACTAGCGGGGGGGAGCACAGATACGCAGTATTTT
few | TRBJ1-5 | NA | TRBV12-3/TRBV12-4 | CASRESSQPQHF | TGTGCCAGCAGGGAGTCGTCTCAGCCCCAGCATTTT
NA | TRBJ1-5 | NA | TRBV28 | CASSPRDNSNQPQHF | TGTGCCAGCAGCCCGAGAGACAACAGCAATCAGCCCCAGCATTTT
NA | TRBJ1-2 | NA | TRBV5-6 | CASSMRSYGYTF | TGTGCCAGCAGCATGAGGAGCTATGGCTACACCTTC
few | TRBJ1-4 | NA | TRBV12-3/TRBV12-4 | CASSFGQVGEKLFF | TGTGCCAGCAGTTTTGGGCAGGTCGGTGAAAAACTGTTTTTT
NA | TRBJ2-2 | TRBD1 | TRBV27 | CASSSGTGGSGTGELFF | TGTGCCAGCAGTTCCGGGACAGGGGGGAGTGGCACCGGGGAGCTGTTTTTT
few | TRBJ2-3 | TRBD1 | TRBV6-5 | CASSYSMPGGYTDTQYF | TGTGCCAGCAGTTACTCGATGCCAGGGGGTTACACAGATACGCAGTATTTT
many | TRBJ1-1 | NA | TRBV20-1 | CSARGGLGGFYTEAFF | TGCAGTGCTAGAGGGGGATTAGGGGGGTTCTACACTGAAGCTTTCTTT
many | TRBJ2-7 | TRBD1 | TRBV11-2 | CASSPRSSFGTGVLDEQYF | TGTGCCAGCAGCCCGCGTAGTAGTTTTGGGACAGGGGTACTTGATGAGCAGTACTTC
NA | TRBJ1-6 | NA | TRBV2 | CASSEQSSYNSPLHF | TGTGCCAGCAGTGAACAGAGCTCCTATAATTCACCCCTCCACTTT
NA | TRBJ2-3 | NA | TRBV20-1 | CSARGGSEDTQYF | TGCAGCGCCCGGGGAGGTAGCGAAGATACGCAGTATTTT
few | TRBJ2-5 | TRBD2 | TRBV15 | CATSRGGVQTQYF | TGTGCCACCAGCAGGGGGGGGGTTCAAACCCAGTACTTC
NA | TRBJ1-3 | NA | TRBV12-3/TRBV12-4 | CASSFYAGVGNTIYF | TGTGCCAGCAGTTTTTATGCAGGGGTCGGAAACACCATATATTTT
NA | TRBJ1-1 | TRBD1 | TRBV20-1 | CSAPRGGVNTEAFF | TGCAGTGCTCCCAGGGGGGGTGTGAACACTGAAGCTTTCTTT
many | TRBJ2-5 | NA | TRBV7-2 | CASSTFQETQYF | TGTGCCAGCAGCACGTTCCAAGAGACCCAGTACTTC
many | TRBJ1-4 | NA | TRBV12-3/TRBV12-4 | CASSVPGAGEKLFF | TGTGCCAGCAGTGTCCCGGGGGCGGGTGAAAAACTGTTTTTT
few | TRBJ2-1 | TRBD1 | TRBV19 | CASRPPTGAYNEQFF | TGTGCCAGTCGCCCCCCGACAGGGGCCTACAATGAGCAGTTCTTC
NA | TRBJ2-5 | NA | TRBV20-1 | CSAKRLMRRVKETQYF | TGCAGTGCGAAAAGACTCATGCGTAGGGTAAAAGAGACCCAGTACTTC
many | TRBJ2-7 | NA | TRBV4-1 | CASSQQGHPYEQYF | TGCGCCAGCAGCCAACAGGGGCACCCCTACGAGCAGTACTTC
many | TRBJ2-7 | TRBD2 | TRBV7-2 | CASSLAWTSGGPREQYF | TGTGCCAGCAGCTTAGCGTGGACTAGCGGGGGTCCGAGGGAGCAGTACTTC
many | TRBJ2-6 | NA | TRBV27 | CASSFGSTRAAGANVLTF | TGTGCCAGCAGTTTTGGGAGTACTCGAGCAGCTGGGGCCAACGTCCTGACTTTC
NA | TRBJ1-3 | NA | TRBV12-3/TRBV12-4 | CASSTPYVTGNTIYF | TGTGCCAGCAGTACGCCGTATGTTACTGGAAACACCATATATTTT
many | TRBJ2-3 | NA | TRBV7-9 | CASSLAGGDTQYF | TGTGCCAGCAGCTTAGCTGGAGGAGATACGCAGTATTTT
few | TRBJ2-1 | TRBD2 | TRBV28 | CASSPSGGGTNEQFF | TGTGCCAGCAGTCCCTCCGGCGGGGGAACTAATGAGCAGTTCTTC
NA | TRBJ2-3 | TRBD2 | TRBV29-1 | CSVDGTSPHSTDTQYF | TGCAGCGTTGACGGGACTAGCCCGCACAGCACAGATACGCAGTATTTT
few | TRBJ1-1 | NA | TRBV7-9 | CASSLAGYASTEAFF | TGTGCCAGCAGCTTAGCAGGGTATGCGAGCACTGAAGCTTTCTTT
NA | TRBJ1-3 | NA | TRBV4-3 | CASSQTRQRNSGNTIYF | TGCGCCAGCAGCCAAACCCGACAGCGCAACTCTGGAAACACCATATATTTT
few | TRBJ2-5 | NA | TRBV5-1 | CASSLGGSTLQETQYF | TGCGCCAGCAGCTTGGGAGGGTCTACTCTCCAAGAGACCCAGTACTTC
NA | TRBJ1-3 | NA | TRBV5-1 | CASSLIGPHSGNTIYF | TGCGCCAGCAGCTTGATAGGTCCCCACTCTGGAAACACCATATATTTT